This T cell receptor (beta chain) was identified in a study of blood T cells in healthy people across ages. Study-level points and caveats: Donor CMV status was unknown, possibly confounding expanded clonotype changes.

J gave up 4 bases and V 1 base, and 6 bases lay outside the gene matches. CDR3 length equals 15 residues. It was with a sample-barcoded 5' primer and a J-beta primer mix that a second PCR of about 7 to 12 cycles was run. One entry per CDR3 protein results from TCRdb running MiXCR on the 5' RACE reads. The repertoire consists of around 990,000 distinct CDR3 sequences, with roughly two fifths occurring once and the leading ten covering around 13%. The donors, aged about 6 to 90, were healthy Caucasians from Russia. With regard to this clonotype: Its specificity is unknown.

The chain recombines TRBV12-3 or TRBV12-4 with TRBJ1-2, with 7 bases lining up with TRBD1. Sequencing was performed on blood. The sequence came from a man aged 18 to 29 in good health. The chain's CDR3 is CASSLGRGLIYGYTF. In nucleotides, the CDR3 is TGTGCCAGCAGTTTAGGGAGGGGGCTTATCTATGGCTACACCTTC.